Detailed here is one T cell receptor (beta chain). At one end the junction does not follow the germline gene, possibly because of a read error. These data come from a study of tumor and adjacent non-tumor tissue in lung cancer. Across the study: Aged roughly 31 to 76 years, patients included roughly 10 men and about five women with stage I to III disease.

This sample's RNA came from whole unsorted tissue. More than 3 cm separated this lung sample from the edge of the tumor. Germline lookup yields CDR1 MNHEY and CDR2 SVGAGI. The CDR3 consists of 13 residues. The library came from three nested PCR rounds adapted from ARM-PCR protocols. One entry per CDR3 protein results from TCRdb running MiXCR on the multiplex PCR reads. The sample carries more than 85,000 distinct CDR3 sequences, roughly three fifths recorded once. Sequencing input: distant non-tumor lung tissue. The sequence was obtained from a man aged 55 to 69 with non-small cell lung cancer. The rearrangement joins TRBV6-5 to TRBJ2-1; 8 bases are shared with TRBD2. For the CDR3, the DNA is TGTGACAGCAGCCGCCGGGGGGGACATGAGCAGTTCTTC. It specifies CDSSRRGGHEQFF.